The following is a T cell receptor (beta chain) sequence with its context. Its antigen remains unknown. Clones were sequenced by immunoSEQ multiplex PCR, and TCRdb holds only the in-frame ones, with some missing. The data show some 45,000 clones, roughly 82% seen once. This CDR3 contains 15 residues. CDR1 LGHNA and CDR2 YNFKEQ come from the germline V gene. The V and J ends lost 2 bases and 1 base respectively, with 11 bases between them. 10^5 naive or memory CD4+ cells were cultured with CEF peptides for about 10 days. The sample comes from a study of CD4 T cells in relation to SARS-CoV-2 and coronaviruses. Notes on the study in general: Crossreactive clones expanded significantly less to SARS-CoV-2 than monoreactive clones.

The source of this sequence is an adult with COVID-19. This chain connects TRBV4-2 to TRBJ1-1; possible D gene TRBD1, 6 bases. Sequencing was done on a sample of naive CD4+ T cells from PBMCs, cultured in vitro. The subset here: naive CD4+ T cells isolated by negative enrichment. This CDR3 is CASSQRLQGNTEAFF. DNA of the CDR3: TGTGCCAGCAGCCAAAGGCTACAGGGGAACACTGAAGCTTTCTTT.